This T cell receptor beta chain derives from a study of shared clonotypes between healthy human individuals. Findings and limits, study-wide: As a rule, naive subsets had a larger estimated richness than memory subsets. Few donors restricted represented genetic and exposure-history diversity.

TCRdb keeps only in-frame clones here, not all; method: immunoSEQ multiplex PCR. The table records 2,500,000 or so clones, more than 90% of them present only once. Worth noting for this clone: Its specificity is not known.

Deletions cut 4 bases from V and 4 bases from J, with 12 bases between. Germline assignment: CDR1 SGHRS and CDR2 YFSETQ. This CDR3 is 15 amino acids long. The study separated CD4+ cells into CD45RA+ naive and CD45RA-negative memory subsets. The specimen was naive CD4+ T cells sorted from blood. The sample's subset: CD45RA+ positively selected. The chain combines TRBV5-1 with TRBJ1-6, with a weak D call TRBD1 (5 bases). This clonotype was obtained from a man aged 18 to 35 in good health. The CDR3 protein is CASSEQGTYNSPLHF. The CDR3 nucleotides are TGCGCCAGCAGCGAGCAGGGTACATATAATTCACCCCTCCACTTT. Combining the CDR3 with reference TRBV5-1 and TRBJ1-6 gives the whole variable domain KAGVTQTPRYLIKTRGQQVTLSCSPISGHRSVSWYQQTPGQGLQFLFEYFSETQRNKGNFPGRFSGRQFSNSRSEMNVSTLELGDSALYLCASSEQGTYNSPLHFGNGTRLTVT.